This record covers a single TCR beta chain. What it binds is unknown. This sample is part of a study of metastatic and nonmetastatic thyroid tumors. No treatment had been given to any patient before thyroid surgery. Per germline, CDR1 ENHRY and CDR2 SYGVKD. V gave up 10 bases and J gave up 9 bases; unmatched junction bases: 8. The CDR3 spans 13 residues. Study observations and caveats: Across blood and tumor, TCR beta diversity in malignant thyroid tumors was reportedly significantly higher than in benign nodules.

TCRdb recomputed clones from the PCR reads via MiXCR. The sample shows 30,000 to 35,000 clones, roughly 21% of them seen only once. The rearrangement joins TRBV10-3 to TRBJ2-1; TRBD2 aligns across 11 bases. The sequence came from a female donor with papillary thyroid cancer or a benign thyroid nodule (not recorded which). Some clones in this sample may be carry-over from other donors' samples. What was sequenced was blood. CDR3 nucleotides: TGTGCCACCGGGGGACTAGCGGCAGGTGAGCAGTTCTTC. Translating it yields CATGGLAAGEQFF.